This T cell receptor (beta chain) was obtained from a study of blood T cells in healthy people across ages. Notes on the study in general: Strong correlation was found linking TCR beta diversity to naive T cell percentage. Naive CD4+ cells and diversity were both higher in long-lived donors than in aged donors. The authors considered diversity estimates from one million T cells to be underestimates.

PCR was performed a second time for roughly 6 to 12 cycles using a sample-barcoded 5' primer and a J-beta primer mix. Each TCR beta cDNA got a 12-nucleotide random molecular identifier. One entry per CDR3 protein results from TCRdb running MiXCR on the 5' RACE reads. This table holds more than 800,000 distinct CDR3 sequences, under 55% found once. A remark on this clonotype: Its antigen is currently unknown.

V shed 4 bases and J shed 8 bases, with 14 bases lying between them. Per germline, CDR1 SEHNR and CDR2 FQNEAQ (reference sequence). The CDR3 totals 13 residues. Material for sequencing was blood. This clonotype was sampled from a woman aged 55-69 years in good health. The rearrangement uses TRBV7-9 and TRBJ1-2; D is perhaps TRBD1 (5 bases). CDR3 residues: CASSSDRGRGYTF. DNA of the CDR3: TGTGCCAGCAGCTCAGACAGAGGGAGAGGCTACACCTTC.